A single sample is the source of the 30 T cell receptor beta chains below, sequenced in a study of Graves' ophthalmopathy and Graves' hyperthyroidism. RNA served as the template for amplifying TCR beta CDR3 regions. An opening RT-PCR round employed HTBI primers and preceded a second-round multiplex PCR. TCRdb reprocessed the multiplex PCR reads via MiXCR and lists one record per CDR3 protein. The table has about 500,000 distinct CDR3 sequences, approximately 15% seen once; the top ten hold over 7.5%. The sequenced sample was blood. All receptors derive from a woman under 40 with Graves' ophthalmopathy.

This clonotype has ten or more counts. This chain joins TRBV6-6 and TRBJ1-6, with a tentative D call TRBD1 (6 bases). The V end was cut by 4 bases, the J end by 13 bases, with 14 bases between. This CDR3 spans 13 amino acids. Per the germline V gene, CDR1 is MNHNY and CDR2 is SVGAGI (reference sequence). The CDR3 here is CASSSFQGRPLHF. CDR3 nucleotides: TGTGCCAGCAGTTCATTTCAGGGGCGGCCCCTCCACTTT.

This clonotype was seen ten or more times. The chain is built from TRBV28 and TRBJ2-5; D remains ambiguous. V was clipped by 6 bases and J by 4 bases, with 6 bases between them. This CDR3 contains 11 residues. Germline assignment: CDR1 MDHEN and CDR2 SYDVKM. CDR3 amino acids: CASSFSETQYF. For the CDR3, the DNA is TGTGCCAGCAGCTTCTCAGAGACCCAGTACTTC.

The V and J genes are TRBV3-1 and TRBJ1-6, with a weak D call TRBD1 (5 bases). Germline loops: CDR1 LGHDT, CDR2 YNNKEL (reference sequence). The CDR3 consists of 14 residues. Trimming took off 1 base at V and 9 bases at J, with 10 bases between the two ends. The CDR3 nucleotides read TGTGCCAGCAGCCAAGTAATGGGGGGTTCACCCCTCCACTTT. Translation: CASSQVMGGSPLHF.

This clonotype has only a few counts. The V gene is TRBV3-1, the J gene TRBJ1-2; 9 bases fit TRBD1. Germline loops: CDR1 LGHDT, CDR2 YNNKEL (reference sequence). V gave up 0 bases and J gave up 6 bases; unmatched junction bases: 11. The CDR3 has 17 residues. The CDR3 coding sequence is TGTGCCAGCAGCCAAGAAGGCCGAAAACAGGGGGCTAATGGCTACACCTTC. Protein sequence: CASSQEGRKQGANGYTF.

This clonotype was seen ten or more times. The CDR3 here is CASSLVRGLKTQYF. CDR3 DNA: TGTGCCAGCAGCTTAGTCCGGGGCCTGAAGACCCAGTACTTC. The chain is built from TRBV7-8 and TRBJ2-5; D might be TRBD1 or TRBD2, each matching 5 bases. Deletions cut 1 base from V and 6 bases from J, with 12 bases between. Germline V lookup: CDR1 SGHVS, CDR2 FQNEAQ. There are 14 residues in the CDR3.

The gene calls are TRBV7-7 and TRBJ2-2; 9 nucleotides line up with TRBD2. The CDR3 runs 15 residues. After removal of 5 bases from V and 7 bases from J, the junction contained 8 bases not matched to a gene. Germline CDR1 is SSHAT and CDR2 is FNYEAQ (reference sequence). The CDR3 protein is CASSPAGGQGGELFF. In DNA form, the CDR3 reads TGTGCCAGCAGCCCCGCGGGGGGGCAGGGCGGGGAGCTGTTTTTT.

In its sample, this clonotype was seen many times. The J gene is TRBJ2-7, the V gene TRBV19; D ambiguous. This CDR3 is built from 12 residues. The germline V gene has CDR1 LNHDA and CDR2 SQIVND (reference sequence). V lost 3 bases and J 6 bases, leaving 9 bases between the germline ends. The CDR3 here is CASSIGPGEQYF. CDR3 coding DNA: TGTGCCAGTAGTATTGGGCCCGGCGAGCAGTACTTC.

At least ten counts were recorded for this clonotype. This chain links TRBV28 with TRBJ1-5; 9 bases match TRBD1. This CDR3 is 17 amino acids long. The V gene's germline CDR1 is MDHEN and CDR2 SYDVKM. J was trimmed by 4 bases and V by 2 bases; bases with no gene match: 9. The CDR3 bases are TGTGCCAGCAGTTTAAGCGGTATGGGACAGGGTAATCAGCCCCAGCATTTT. Amino acids: CASSLSGMGQGNQPQHF.

This clonotype appeared many times. The chain carries TRBV6-1 and TRBJ2-7; D not certain. CDR1 is MNHNS, CDR2 SASEGT, per germline. CDR3 length: 14 amino acids. Trimming removed 2 bases from V and 2 bases from J, with 10 bases in between. The CDR3 DNA reads TGTGCCAGCAGTGAAATGGTAGTCGCCTACGAGCAGTACTTC. It encodes CASSEMVVAYEQYF.

This clonotype has at least ten counts. J is TRBJ2-5 and V is TRBV5-6; 7 nucleotides agree with TRBD1. CDR1 is SGHDT, CDR2 YYEEEE, per germline. The ends lost 4 bases at V and 0 bases at J; junction bases unmatched: 3. The length of the CDR3 is 14 residues. CDR3 region: CASSLGTDQETQYF. CDR3 coding DNA: TGTGCCAGCAGCCTCGGGACAGACCAAGAGACCCAGTACTTC.

The table lists this clonotype with many counts. The rearrangement joins TRBV5-1 to TRBJ1-1; TRBD1 agrees at 8 bases. Looked up from germline, CDR1 is SGHRS and CDR2 is YFSETQ. CDR3 length: 14 residues. V lost 4 bases, J lost 7 bases, and 9 bases stayed unmatched. CDR3 DNA sequence: TGCGCCAGCAGCACCCAGGGGGCCAGTTTTGAAGCTTTCTTT. As protein: CASSTQGASFEAFF.

This clonotype occurred many times. The rearrangement uses TRBV27 and TRBJ2-7, with 10 positions matching TRBD2. This CDR3 is built from 15 residues. The V and J ends lost 2 bases and 6 bases, in that order; junction bases with no gene match: 7. The germline CDR1 and CDR2 sequences are MNHEY and SMNVEV (reference sequence). The CDR3 nucleotides read TGTGCCAGCAGTTTAAGGGGATTAGCGGGAGGCGAGCAGTACTTC. Residues: CASSLRGLAGGEQYF.

V and J are TRBV6-5 and TRBJ1-5; D perhaps matches TRBD1 (6 bases). CDR3 length: 15 amino acids. Germline V lookup: CDR1 MNHEY, CDR2 SVGAGI. V gave up 0 bases and J gave up 5 bases, with 11 bases separating them. The DNA for the CDR3 is TGTGCCAGCAGTTACTCGATGGGGGGCGATCAGCCCCAGCATTTT. Its protein product is CASSYSMGGDQPQHF.

This clonotype was counted many times. The chain is built from TRBV27 and TRBJ2-2; TRBD2 aligns across 8 bases. Germline values: CDR1 MNHEY, CDR2 SMNVEV (reference sequence). The CDR3 consists of 16 residues. V lost 4 bases, J lost 0 bases, and 4 bases stayed unmatched. CDR3 in amino acids: CASSWVSGTNTGELFF. CDR3 coding DNA: TGTGCCAGCAGTTGGGTTAGCGGGACGAACACCGGGGAGCTGTTTTTT.

At least ten counts were recorded for this clonotype. The chain couples TRBV6-2 or TRBV6-3 to TRBJ2-4, with 7 bases fitting TRBD1. This CDR3 is 13 amino acids long. The V gene end was trimmed by 6 bases and the J gene end by 5 bases; junction bases not matched to a gene: 4. Germline CDR1 is MNHEY and CDR2 is SVGEGT. CDR3 amino acids: CASRPTGENIQYF. DNA of the CDR3: TGTGCCAGCAGACCTACAGGGGAAAACATTCAGTACTTC.

This clonotype was detected a few times. Since a much larger clone is just one base distant, this may be a read error. This sequence joins TRBV12-5 and TRBJ2-4; no clear D. This CDR3 has 14 amino acids. Germline assignment: CDR1 LGHNT and CDR2 FRNRAP. The CDR3 region is CASGLGRQENIRYF. The CDR3 region has the DNA TGTGCTAGTGGTTTGGGCAGACAAGAAAACATTCGGTACTTC.

The sample holds many counts of this clonotype. The chain employs TRBV12-3 or TRBV12-4 and TRBJ2-6, with TRBD2 as a possible D gene (6 bases). V lost 7 bases and J lost 4, with 20 bases in between. This CDR3 has 17 amino acids. CDR3 in amino acids: CASIPGGGGTGANVLTF. Here the CDR3 DNA reads TGTGCCAGCATCCCCGGGGGTGGGGGGACCGGGGCCAACGTCCTGACTTTC.

V gene TRBV7-2 combines with J gene TRBJ2-4; a weak D match, TRBD2 (5 bases). The CDR3 length is 15 residues. Germline V lookup: CDR1 SGHTA, CDR2 FQGNSA. V was pared by 6 bases and J by 7 bases, with 19 bases between. The CDR3 reads CASRIGSGRENIQYF. The CDR3 DNA reads TGTGCCAGCAGGATCGGTTCGGGAAGAGAGAACATTCAGTACTTC.

Ten or more counts support this clonotype. The chain is built from TRBV6-1 and TRBJ1-5; possible D gene TRBD1, 5 bases. The length of the CDR3 is 15 residues. With 2 bases removed from V and 7 bases from J, the gap between germline ends came to 15 bases. The V gene's germline CDR1 is MNHNS and CDR2 SASEGT. The CDR3, as DNA: TGTGCCAGCAGTGAACCCGGGCAGGGAGGGCAGCCCCAGCATTTT. This translates into CASSEPGQGGQPQHF.

The table lists this clonotype with many counts. This sequence joins TRBV10-2 and TRBJ1-1; TRBD1 aligns across 7 bases. Losses at the gene ends were 7 bases for V and 1 base for J; bases not matched to a gene: 3. In germline, CDR1 is WSHSY, CDR2 SAAADI. The CDR3 length is 13 residues. DNA of the CDR3: TGCGCCAGCACCGGGACAGCGAACACTGAAGCTTTCTTT. Protein: CASTGTANTEAFF.

This clonotype was observed many times. The chain has TRBV6-5 and TRBJ1-2; D may be TRBD1 (6 bases). Trimming took 0 bases from V and 3 from J, leaving 8 bases between them. The germline CDR1 and CDR2 sequences are MNHEY and SVGAGI. This CDR3 region has 14 residues. CDR3: CASSYSRGHYGYTF. DNA of the CDR3: TGTGCCAGCAGTTACTCCAGGGGACACTATGGCTACACCTTC.

In this sample, this clonotype turned up many times. The rearrangement links TRBV12-3 or TRBV12-4 to TRBJ1-1; no definite D call. V shed 11 bases and J shed 6 bases, with 13 bases lying between them. The CDR3 has 11 amino acids. The CDR3 region is CASARGAEAFF. CDR3 bases: TGTGCCTCTGCCCGAGGAGCTGAAGCTTTCTTT.

This clonotype was found many times. Here the CDR3 reads CSARWGLGYGYTF. For the CDR3, the DNA is TGCAGTGCTAGATGGGGTCTTGGCTATGGCTACACCTTC. The rearrangement links TRBV20-1 to TRBJ1-2; D call uncertain. The CDR3 runs to 13 residues. Trimming cost V 2 bases and J 4 bases, with 11 bases left between them. CDR1 is DFQATT, CDR2 SNEGSKA, per germline (reference sequence).

The V gene is TRBV10-2, the J gene TRBJ2-7, with unresolved D. From germline, CDR1 is WSHSY and CDR2 SAAADI. This CDR3 comprises 12 residues. Trimming pared 3 bases from V and 5 bases from J, leaving 8 bases between. CDR3 protein: CASSDSYNEQYF. The DNA of the CDR3 is TGCGCCAGCAGTGACAGCTATAACGAGCAGTACTTC.

This chain uses TRBV7-3 with TRBJ1-2; perhaps TRBD1 as D (6 bases). Trimming removed 5 bases at V and 4 bases at J, with 14 bases between. Germline loops: CDR1 SGHTA, CDR2 FQGTGA. The length of the CDR3 is 14 residues. The CDR3 protein is CASSLGPTGYGYTF. The DNA of the CDR3 is TGTGCCAGCAGCCTCGGACCGACAGGCTATGGCTACACCTTC. Drawing the rest from reference TRBV7-3 and TRBJ1-2, the complete variable domain is GAGVSQTPSNKVTEKGKYVELRCDPISGHTALYWYRQSLGQGPEFLIYFQGTGAADDSGLPNDRFFAVRPEGSVSTLKIQRTERGDSAVYLCASSLGPTGYGYTFGSGTRLTVV.

This clonotype was detected ten times or more. The genes are TRBV4-1 and TRBJ2-5; weak D call: TRBD2 (6 bases). CDR1 and CDR2 from the germline V gene are MGHRA and YSYEKL. The CDR3 loop spans 15 amino acids. With 0 bases removed from V and 4 bases from J, the gap between germline ends came to 12 bases. The CDR3 DNA reads as TGCGCCAGCAGCCAAGAACCCGGGAGAAGAGAGACCCAGTACTTC. Its protein is CASSQEPGRRETQYF.

This clonotype was detected many times. The V and J genes are TRBV27 and TRBJ2-5; D possibly corresponds to TRBD2 (6 bases). V lost 6 bases to trimming and J lost 7 bases, with 12 bases between them. The CDR3 is made up of 12 amino acids. Germline assignment: CDR1 MNHEY and CDR2 SMNVEV (reference sequence). The CDR3: CASRTSLGTQYF. The CDR3 DNA follows: TGTGCCAGCAGGACTAGTCTAGGGACCCAGTACTTC.

The table lists this clonotype with many counts. The chain uses TRBV4-2 and TRBJ1-1; TRBD1 is a possible D gene (5 bases). The length of the CDR3 is 13 residues. The germline gives CDR1 LGHNA, CDR2 YNFKEQ. With 3 bases removed from V and 6 bases from J, the gap between germline ends came to 11 bases. The CDR3, as DNA: TGTGCCAGCAGCCAGGGGGACGGTGCTGAAGCTTTCTTT. Its translation: CASSQGDGAEAFF.

In its sample, this clonotype was seen many times. The chain joins TRBV19 to TRBJ1-5; no definite D call. V shed 1 base and J shed 8 bases, with 21 bases lying between them. This CDR3 region has 17 residues. The V gene's germline CDR1 is LNHDA and CDR2 SQIVND (reference sequence). The CDR3 nucleotides are TGTGCCAGTAGTATAGTAGGCAGCTCCGGATTGTATGAGCCCCAGCATTTT. Its protein product is CASSIVGSSGLYEPQHF.

This clonotype was observed at least ten times. The gene calls are TRBV6-5 and TRBJ1-1; possible D gene TRBD1, 6 bases. This CDR3 is 13 amino acids long. Trimming left V 5 bases short and J 0 bases short, with 7 bases between. The V gene's germline CDR1 is MNHEY and CDR2 SVGAGI. This CDR3 is CASSTGLNTEAFF. CDR3 bases: TGTGCCAGCAGTACAGGGTTGAACACTGAAGCTTTCTTT.